One and the same sample provided the 16 T cell receptor beta chains below, sequenced in a study of early T cells in non-severe SARS-CoV-2 infection. Via MiXCR, TCRdb re-called the 5' RACE reads, giving one row per CDR3 protein. The data contain roughly 120,000 distinct CDR3 sequences, around 12% of them singletons. The sample was whole blood, taken at baseline. These receptors were taken from an adult who was a healthcare worker with PCR-confirmed SARS-CoV-2 infection or an uninfected control (not recorded which).

This clonotype showed up just a few times. V is TRBV29-1 and J is TRBJ2-1; D is unclear. The CDR3 length is 14 residues. Per the germline V gene, CDR1 is SQVTM and CDR2 is ANQGSEA. V lost 3 bases and J 0 bases, leaving 9 bases between the germline ends. The chain's CDR3 is CSVEAQSSYNEQFF. The DNA for the CDR3 is TGCAGCGTTGAGGCCCAGAGCTCCTACAATGAGCAGTTCTTC.

The CDR3 reads CAAGEGQGRNEQYF. CDR3 in DNA: TGTGCTGCGGGAGAAGGACAGGGTCGCAACGAGCAGTACTTC. This chain links TRBV19 with TRBJ2-7; the D gene is possibly TRBD1 (8 bases). This CDR3 is built from 14 residues. CDR1 is LNHDA, CDR2 SQIVND, per germline (reference sequence). Filled out from reference TRBV19 and TRBJ2-7, the complete variable domain reads DGGITQSPKYLFRKEGQNVTLSCEQNLNHDAMYWYRQDPGQGLRLIYYSQIVNDFQKGDIAEGYSVSREKKESFPLTVTSAQKNPTAFYLCAAGEGQGRNEQYFGPGTRLTVT.

The gene calls are TRBV7-2 and TRBJ2-1; TRBD2 agrees at 8 bases. J lost 5 bases, V lost 4 bases, and 7 bases had no gene match. Germline loops: CDR1 SGHTA, CDR2 FQGNSA. This CDR3 has 15 residues. The CDR3 bases are TGTGCCAGCAGCTCATCCGGGACTAGAAACAATGAGCAGTTCTTC. Its translation is CASSSSGTRNNEQFF. The entire variable domain, with the rest obtained from reference TRBV7-2 and TRBJ2-1, is as follows: GAGVSQSPSNKVTEKGKDVELRCDPISGHTALYWYRQSLGQGLEFLIYFQGNSAPDKSGLPSDRFSAERTGGSVSTLTIQRTQQEDSAVYLCASSSSGTRNNEQFFGPGTRLTVL.

This clonotype was counted many times. This sequence joins TRBV18 and TRBJ1-4; D not resolved. In germline, CDR1 is KGHSH, CDR2 LQKENI. Trimming shortened V by 2 bases and J by 7 bases, and 23 bases separated the two germline ends. The CDR3 spans 18 residues. CDR3 amino acids: CASSPTQAGGKSFEKLFF. DNA for the CDR3: TGTGCCAGCTCACCAACGCAAGCAGGAGGGAAGTCTTTTGAAAAACTGTTTTTT.

The table lists this clonotype with a few counts. The CDR3 reads CASSRGENNQPQHF. The CDR3 DNA reads as TGCGCCAGCAGCCGCGGGGAGAACAATCAGCCCCAGCATTTT. V gene TRBV4-1 combines with J gene TRBJ1-5; D gene unclear. Trimming pared 4 bases from V and 3 bases from J, leaving 10 bases between. In germline, CDR1 is MGHRA, CDR2 YSYEKL. The CDR3 extends over 14 amino acids.

There are a few counts of this clonotype. V is TRBV11-1 and J is TRBJ1-6; 9 positions match TRBD1. Germline-derived CDR1 and CDR2 are SGHAT and FQDESV (reference sequence). The CDR3 runs to 15 residues. The V gene end was trimmed by 3 bases and the J gene end by 6 bases; junction bases not matched to a gene: 3. Written as DNA, the CDR3 is TGTGCCAGCAGCTTCCAGGACAGGGGTAATTCACCCCTCCACTTT. Translating gives CASSFQDRGNSPLHF.

The sample holds a few counts of this clonotype. The chain carries TRBV28 and TRBJ2-7; D is perhaps TRBD1 or TRBD2 (5 bases each). The germline V and J ends were trimmed by 7 bases and 0 bases, with 16 bases remaining between them. The CDR3 is made up of 15 amino acids. CDR1 MDHEN and CDR2 SYDVKM come from the germline V gene. DNA of the CDR3: TGTGCCAGCACCCTCCGGGGCAGCCTCTCCTACGAGCAGTACTTC. Its translation is CASTLRGSLSYEQYF.

This clonotype has a handful of counts. V usage is TRBV20-1 and J usage is TRBJ2-2; TRBD1 is a possible D gene (6 bases). Germline assignment: CDR1 DFQATT and CDR2 SNEGSKA (reference sequence). CDR3 length equals 17 residues. Trimming cost V 2 bases and J 1 base, with 17 bases left between them. CDR3 DNA sequence: TGCAGTGCTAGATATTCCCCCACACAGGGGAACACCGGGGAGCTGTTTTTT. This sequence encodes CSARYSPTQGNTGELFF.

This clonotype was detected a few times. This chain links TRBV11-3 with TRBJ2-1, with 15 nucleotides matching TRBD2. The CDR3 extends over 15 amino acids. Trimming took 5 bases from V and 7 from J; bases not matched to a gene: 3. Germline V gives CDR1 SGHNT, CDR2 YENEEA. DNA of the CDR3: TGTGCCAGCAGCCCCGGGACTAGCGGGGGGAATGAGCAGTTCTTC. Its protein is CASSPGTSGGNEQFF. The full variable domain, its missing parts supplied by reference TRBV11-3 and TRBJ2-1, is EAGVVQSPRYKIIEKKQPVAFWCNPISGHNTLYWYLQNLGQGPELLIRYENEEAVDDSQLPKDRFSAERLKGVDSTLKIQPAELGDSAVYLCASSPGTSGGNEQFFGPGTRLTVL.

V gene TRBV29-1 combines with J gene TRBJ2-7, with TRBD1 matching 7 bases. Losses at the gene ends were 2 bases for V and 2 bases for J; bases not matched to a gene: 6. The CDR3 is 14 residues long. Per the germline V gene, CDR1 is SQVTM and CDR2 is ANQGSEA. CDR3 DNA: TGCAGCGTTGAAACAGGGGTTTGGGCCTACGAGCAGTACTTC. Protein: CSVETGVWAYEQYF.

The sample holds many counts of this clonotype. The V and J genes are TRBV4-2 and TRBJ2-2, with D possibly matching TRBD1 (5 bases). The CDR3 is 14 residues long. Deletions cut 4 bases from V and 5 bases from J, with 11 bases between. CDR1 is LGHNA and CDR2 is YNFKEQ in the germline V gene. CDR3 nucleotide sequence: TGTGCCAGCAGCCGAGGCAGGGAAACCGGGGAGCTGTTTTTT. Translating it yields CASSRGRETGELFF.

This clonotype has more than one count but fewer than ten. The chain carries TRBV11-2 and TRBJ2-1, with D tentatively TRBD1 (5 bases). Germline loops: CDR1 SGHAT, CDR2 FQNNGV. The V end lost 3 bases, the J end lost 7 bases, and 13 bases lay between the germline ends. This CDR3 comprises 14 residues. The DNA for the CDR3 is TGTGCCAGCAGCTTGGGGCAGGGCTCAAATGAGCAGTTCTTC. Translated, it gives CASSLGQGSNEQFF.

The V gene is TRBV6-6, the J gene TRBJ2-5, with D perhaps TRBD2 (5 bases). This CDR3 spans 16 amino acids. The V end was cut by 2 bases, the J end by 1 base, with 14 bases between. Germline values: CDR1 MNHNY, CDR2 SVGAGI (reference sequence). CDR3 DNA sequence: TGTGCCAGCAGTTACCGACCCCCCCGGGGCCAAGAGACCCAGTACTTC. This sequence encodes CASSYRPPRGQETQYF.

This clonotype was recorded at least ten times. This rearrangement joins TRBV14 to TRBJ2-1; D is possibly TRBD1 (6 bases). CDR1 is SGHDN and CDR2 is FVKESK in the germline V gene. The CDR3 covers 13 residues. Trimming pared 4 bases from V and 8 bases from J, leaving 12 bases between. The CDR3 bases are TGTGCCAGCAGCCTCGTACAGGGCCATGAGCAGTTCTTC. It yields the protein CASSLVQGHEQFF.

There are a few counts of this clonotype. This rearrangement joins TRBV29-1 to TRBJ1-1; no definite D call. Germline V gene data show CDR1 as SQVTM and CDR2 as ANQGSEA. Trimming removed 3 bases from V and 7 bases from J, with 6 bases in between. The CDR3 consists of 10 residues. CDR3 coding DNA: TGCAGCGTTGAGTCTTATGAAGCTTTCTTT. Encoded protein: CSVESYEAFF.

The V and J genes are TRBV9 and TRBJ1-6, with a tentative D call TRBD1 (5 bases). Germline lookup yields CDR1 SGDLS and CDR2 YYNGEE. The CDR3 totals 15 residues. Between the trimmed V and J ends, which lost 3 bases and 5 bases, there was a span of 12 bases. The CDR3 sequence is CASSAPGRHNSPLHF. The CDR3 nucleotides read TGTGCCAGCAGCGCTCCGGGACGGCATAATTCACCCCTCCACTTT.